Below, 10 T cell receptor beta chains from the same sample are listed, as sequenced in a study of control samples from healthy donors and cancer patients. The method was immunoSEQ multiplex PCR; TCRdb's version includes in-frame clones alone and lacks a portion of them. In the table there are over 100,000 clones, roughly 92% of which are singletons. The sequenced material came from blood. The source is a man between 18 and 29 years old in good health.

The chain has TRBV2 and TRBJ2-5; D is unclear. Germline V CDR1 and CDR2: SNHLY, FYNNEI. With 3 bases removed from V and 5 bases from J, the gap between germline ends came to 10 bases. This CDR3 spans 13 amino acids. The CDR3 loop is CASSEYSRETQYF. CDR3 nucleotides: TGTGCCAGCAGTGAGTACAGCCGGGAGACCCAGTACTTC.

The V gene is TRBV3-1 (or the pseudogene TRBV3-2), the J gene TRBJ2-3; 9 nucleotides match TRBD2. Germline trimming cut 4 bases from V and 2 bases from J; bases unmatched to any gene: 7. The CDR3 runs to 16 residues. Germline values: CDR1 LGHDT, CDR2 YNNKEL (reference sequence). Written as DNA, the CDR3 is TGTGCCAGCAGCCCGACCCTAGCGGGGTCCACAGATACGCAGTATTTT. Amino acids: CASSPTLAGSTDTQYF.

CDR3 coding DNA: TGTGCCAGCTCACCACAAAAAGGGGAAAAACTGTTTTTT. Protein sequence: CASSPQKGEKLFF. This chain joins TRBV18 and TRBJ1-4; unclear D gene. Trimming removed 1 base from V and 8 bases from J, with 8 bases in between. CDR3 size: 13 residues. The germline V gene has CDR1 KGHSH and CDR2 LQKENI.

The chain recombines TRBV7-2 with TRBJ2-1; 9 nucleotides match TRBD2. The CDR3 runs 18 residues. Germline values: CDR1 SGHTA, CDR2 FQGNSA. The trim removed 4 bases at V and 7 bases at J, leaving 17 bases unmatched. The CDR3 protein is CASSSRGRRLAGLNEQFF. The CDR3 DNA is TGTGCCAGCAGCTCCCGGGGTCGTCGTCTAGCGGGGCTGAATGAGCAGTTCTTC.

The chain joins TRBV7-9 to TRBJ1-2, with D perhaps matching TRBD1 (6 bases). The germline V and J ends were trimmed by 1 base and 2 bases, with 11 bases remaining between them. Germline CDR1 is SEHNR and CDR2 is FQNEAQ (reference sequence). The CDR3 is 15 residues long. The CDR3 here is CASSLGRGPNYGYTF. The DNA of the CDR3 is TGTGCCAGCAGCTTAGGGCGGGGGCCCAACTATGGCTACACCTTC.

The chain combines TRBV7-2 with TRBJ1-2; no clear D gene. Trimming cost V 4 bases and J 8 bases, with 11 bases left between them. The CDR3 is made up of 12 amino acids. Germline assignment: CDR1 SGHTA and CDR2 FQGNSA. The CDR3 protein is CASSSPDLGYTF. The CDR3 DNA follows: TGTGCCAGCAGCTCGCCCGATTTGGGCTACACCTTC.

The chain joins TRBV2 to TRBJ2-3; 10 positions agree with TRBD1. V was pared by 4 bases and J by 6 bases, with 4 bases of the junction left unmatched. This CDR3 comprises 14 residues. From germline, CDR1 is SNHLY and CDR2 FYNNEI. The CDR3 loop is CASSGQGASDTQYF. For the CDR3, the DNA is TGTGCCAGCAGTGGACAGGGGGCGTCCGATACGCAGTATTTT.

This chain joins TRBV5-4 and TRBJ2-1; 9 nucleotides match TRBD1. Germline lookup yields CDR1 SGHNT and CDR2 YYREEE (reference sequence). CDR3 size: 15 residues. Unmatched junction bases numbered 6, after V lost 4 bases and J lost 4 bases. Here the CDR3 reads CASSRGTGPYNEQFF. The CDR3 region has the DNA TGTGCCAGCAGCCGAGGGACAGGGCCTTACAATGAGCAGTTCTTC.

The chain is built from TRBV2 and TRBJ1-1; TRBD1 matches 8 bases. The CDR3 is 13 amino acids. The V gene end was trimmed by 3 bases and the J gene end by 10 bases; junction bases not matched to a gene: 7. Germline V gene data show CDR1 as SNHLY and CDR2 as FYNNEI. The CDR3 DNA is TGTGCCAGCAGTGACAGGGGGCGCTCTAGAGCTTTCTTT. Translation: CASSDRGRSRAFF.

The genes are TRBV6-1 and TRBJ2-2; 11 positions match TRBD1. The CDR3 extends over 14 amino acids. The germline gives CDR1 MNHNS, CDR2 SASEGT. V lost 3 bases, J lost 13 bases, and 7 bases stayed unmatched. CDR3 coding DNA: TGTGCCAGCAGTGAGGGACAGGGGGTCGCCCGGCTGTTTTTT. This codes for CASSEGQGVARLFF.